This T cell receptor beta chain was obtained from a study of blood T cell repertoires in COVID-19. Clones were read by immunoSEQ multiplex PCR, and TCRdb kept only the in-frame ones, dropping some. The table shows 220,000 or so clones, with approximately 82% occurring only once. The count of this clone is one. The V end lost 10 bases, the J end lost 2 bases, and 14 bases lay between the germline ends. The germline CDR1 and CDR2 sequences are ENHRY and SYGVKD. The CDR3 is made up of 13 amino acids. This TCR derives from a woman of 80 years or more with acute or convalescent COVID-19. This chain uses TRBV10-3 with TRBJ2-5; possible D gene TRBD2, 6 bases. The sequenced material came from peripheral blood. CDR3: CATRWAGQETQYF. The DNA for the CDR3 is TGTGCCACCAGGTGGGCGGGGCAAGAGACCCAGTACTTC.